This T cell receptor (beta chain) was sequenced in a study of blood T cell repertoires in COVID-19. Study in general: The United States, Italy and Spain provided the acute and convalescent COVID-19 samples.

Participants spanned ages roughly 18 to 95 years and resided in over 20 US areas. Before being deemed recovered, Cohort 3 donors had two negative PCRs, clearance, or symptom resolution. Per the germline V gene, CDR1 is LNHDA and CDR2 is SQIVND (reference sequence). The CDR3 has 17 residues. The V end was cut by 0 bases, the J end by 0 bases, with 11 bases between. This clone turned up a few times. The method was immunoSEQ multiplex PCR; TCRdb's version includes in-frame clones alone and lacks a portion of them. The top ten hold roughly 2% of the sample, which has about 310,000 clones, 70% to 90% seen once.

The chain couples TRBV19 to TRBJ1-4, with D possibly TRBD1 on 5 matching bases. This receptor was obtained from a young man who had recovered from COVID-19. Sequenced material: PBMCs or T cells enriched from blood (not recorded which). CDR3 residues: CASSIEAGFATNEKLFF. CDR3 sequence (DNA): TGTGCCAGTAGTATAGAGGCAGGGTTTGCAACTAATGAAAAACTGTTTTTT.